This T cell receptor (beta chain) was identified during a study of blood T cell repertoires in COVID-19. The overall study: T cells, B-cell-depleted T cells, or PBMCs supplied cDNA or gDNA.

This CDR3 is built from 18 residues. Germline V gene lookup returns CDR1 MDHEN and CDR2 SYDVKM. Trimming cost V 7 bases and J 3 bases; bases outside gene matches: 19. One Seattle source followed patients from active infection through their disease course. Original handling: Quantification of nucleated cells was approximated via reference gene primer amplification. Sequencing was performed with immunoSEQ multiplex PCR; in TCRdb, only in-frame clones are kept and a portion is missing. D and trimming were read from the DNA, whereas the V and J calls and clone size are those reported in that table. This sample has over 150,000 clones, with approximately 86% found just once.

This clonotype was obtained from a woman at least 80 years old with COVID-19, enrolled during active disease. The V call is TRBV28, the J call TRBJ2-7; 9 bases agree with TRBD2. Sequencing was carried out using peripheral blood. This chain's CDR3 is CASTKRTSGLQSFYEQYF. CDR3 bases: TGTGCCAGCACCAAAAGAACTAGCGGGCTGCAGAGTTTCTACGAGCAGTACTTC. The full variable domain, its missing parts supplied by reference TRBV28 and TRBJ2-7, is DVKVTQSSRYLVKRTGEKVFLECVQDMDHENMFWYRQDPGLGLRLIYFSYDVKMKEKGDIPEGYSVSREKKERFSLILESASTNQTSMYLCASTKRTSGLQSFYEQYFGPGTRLTVT.